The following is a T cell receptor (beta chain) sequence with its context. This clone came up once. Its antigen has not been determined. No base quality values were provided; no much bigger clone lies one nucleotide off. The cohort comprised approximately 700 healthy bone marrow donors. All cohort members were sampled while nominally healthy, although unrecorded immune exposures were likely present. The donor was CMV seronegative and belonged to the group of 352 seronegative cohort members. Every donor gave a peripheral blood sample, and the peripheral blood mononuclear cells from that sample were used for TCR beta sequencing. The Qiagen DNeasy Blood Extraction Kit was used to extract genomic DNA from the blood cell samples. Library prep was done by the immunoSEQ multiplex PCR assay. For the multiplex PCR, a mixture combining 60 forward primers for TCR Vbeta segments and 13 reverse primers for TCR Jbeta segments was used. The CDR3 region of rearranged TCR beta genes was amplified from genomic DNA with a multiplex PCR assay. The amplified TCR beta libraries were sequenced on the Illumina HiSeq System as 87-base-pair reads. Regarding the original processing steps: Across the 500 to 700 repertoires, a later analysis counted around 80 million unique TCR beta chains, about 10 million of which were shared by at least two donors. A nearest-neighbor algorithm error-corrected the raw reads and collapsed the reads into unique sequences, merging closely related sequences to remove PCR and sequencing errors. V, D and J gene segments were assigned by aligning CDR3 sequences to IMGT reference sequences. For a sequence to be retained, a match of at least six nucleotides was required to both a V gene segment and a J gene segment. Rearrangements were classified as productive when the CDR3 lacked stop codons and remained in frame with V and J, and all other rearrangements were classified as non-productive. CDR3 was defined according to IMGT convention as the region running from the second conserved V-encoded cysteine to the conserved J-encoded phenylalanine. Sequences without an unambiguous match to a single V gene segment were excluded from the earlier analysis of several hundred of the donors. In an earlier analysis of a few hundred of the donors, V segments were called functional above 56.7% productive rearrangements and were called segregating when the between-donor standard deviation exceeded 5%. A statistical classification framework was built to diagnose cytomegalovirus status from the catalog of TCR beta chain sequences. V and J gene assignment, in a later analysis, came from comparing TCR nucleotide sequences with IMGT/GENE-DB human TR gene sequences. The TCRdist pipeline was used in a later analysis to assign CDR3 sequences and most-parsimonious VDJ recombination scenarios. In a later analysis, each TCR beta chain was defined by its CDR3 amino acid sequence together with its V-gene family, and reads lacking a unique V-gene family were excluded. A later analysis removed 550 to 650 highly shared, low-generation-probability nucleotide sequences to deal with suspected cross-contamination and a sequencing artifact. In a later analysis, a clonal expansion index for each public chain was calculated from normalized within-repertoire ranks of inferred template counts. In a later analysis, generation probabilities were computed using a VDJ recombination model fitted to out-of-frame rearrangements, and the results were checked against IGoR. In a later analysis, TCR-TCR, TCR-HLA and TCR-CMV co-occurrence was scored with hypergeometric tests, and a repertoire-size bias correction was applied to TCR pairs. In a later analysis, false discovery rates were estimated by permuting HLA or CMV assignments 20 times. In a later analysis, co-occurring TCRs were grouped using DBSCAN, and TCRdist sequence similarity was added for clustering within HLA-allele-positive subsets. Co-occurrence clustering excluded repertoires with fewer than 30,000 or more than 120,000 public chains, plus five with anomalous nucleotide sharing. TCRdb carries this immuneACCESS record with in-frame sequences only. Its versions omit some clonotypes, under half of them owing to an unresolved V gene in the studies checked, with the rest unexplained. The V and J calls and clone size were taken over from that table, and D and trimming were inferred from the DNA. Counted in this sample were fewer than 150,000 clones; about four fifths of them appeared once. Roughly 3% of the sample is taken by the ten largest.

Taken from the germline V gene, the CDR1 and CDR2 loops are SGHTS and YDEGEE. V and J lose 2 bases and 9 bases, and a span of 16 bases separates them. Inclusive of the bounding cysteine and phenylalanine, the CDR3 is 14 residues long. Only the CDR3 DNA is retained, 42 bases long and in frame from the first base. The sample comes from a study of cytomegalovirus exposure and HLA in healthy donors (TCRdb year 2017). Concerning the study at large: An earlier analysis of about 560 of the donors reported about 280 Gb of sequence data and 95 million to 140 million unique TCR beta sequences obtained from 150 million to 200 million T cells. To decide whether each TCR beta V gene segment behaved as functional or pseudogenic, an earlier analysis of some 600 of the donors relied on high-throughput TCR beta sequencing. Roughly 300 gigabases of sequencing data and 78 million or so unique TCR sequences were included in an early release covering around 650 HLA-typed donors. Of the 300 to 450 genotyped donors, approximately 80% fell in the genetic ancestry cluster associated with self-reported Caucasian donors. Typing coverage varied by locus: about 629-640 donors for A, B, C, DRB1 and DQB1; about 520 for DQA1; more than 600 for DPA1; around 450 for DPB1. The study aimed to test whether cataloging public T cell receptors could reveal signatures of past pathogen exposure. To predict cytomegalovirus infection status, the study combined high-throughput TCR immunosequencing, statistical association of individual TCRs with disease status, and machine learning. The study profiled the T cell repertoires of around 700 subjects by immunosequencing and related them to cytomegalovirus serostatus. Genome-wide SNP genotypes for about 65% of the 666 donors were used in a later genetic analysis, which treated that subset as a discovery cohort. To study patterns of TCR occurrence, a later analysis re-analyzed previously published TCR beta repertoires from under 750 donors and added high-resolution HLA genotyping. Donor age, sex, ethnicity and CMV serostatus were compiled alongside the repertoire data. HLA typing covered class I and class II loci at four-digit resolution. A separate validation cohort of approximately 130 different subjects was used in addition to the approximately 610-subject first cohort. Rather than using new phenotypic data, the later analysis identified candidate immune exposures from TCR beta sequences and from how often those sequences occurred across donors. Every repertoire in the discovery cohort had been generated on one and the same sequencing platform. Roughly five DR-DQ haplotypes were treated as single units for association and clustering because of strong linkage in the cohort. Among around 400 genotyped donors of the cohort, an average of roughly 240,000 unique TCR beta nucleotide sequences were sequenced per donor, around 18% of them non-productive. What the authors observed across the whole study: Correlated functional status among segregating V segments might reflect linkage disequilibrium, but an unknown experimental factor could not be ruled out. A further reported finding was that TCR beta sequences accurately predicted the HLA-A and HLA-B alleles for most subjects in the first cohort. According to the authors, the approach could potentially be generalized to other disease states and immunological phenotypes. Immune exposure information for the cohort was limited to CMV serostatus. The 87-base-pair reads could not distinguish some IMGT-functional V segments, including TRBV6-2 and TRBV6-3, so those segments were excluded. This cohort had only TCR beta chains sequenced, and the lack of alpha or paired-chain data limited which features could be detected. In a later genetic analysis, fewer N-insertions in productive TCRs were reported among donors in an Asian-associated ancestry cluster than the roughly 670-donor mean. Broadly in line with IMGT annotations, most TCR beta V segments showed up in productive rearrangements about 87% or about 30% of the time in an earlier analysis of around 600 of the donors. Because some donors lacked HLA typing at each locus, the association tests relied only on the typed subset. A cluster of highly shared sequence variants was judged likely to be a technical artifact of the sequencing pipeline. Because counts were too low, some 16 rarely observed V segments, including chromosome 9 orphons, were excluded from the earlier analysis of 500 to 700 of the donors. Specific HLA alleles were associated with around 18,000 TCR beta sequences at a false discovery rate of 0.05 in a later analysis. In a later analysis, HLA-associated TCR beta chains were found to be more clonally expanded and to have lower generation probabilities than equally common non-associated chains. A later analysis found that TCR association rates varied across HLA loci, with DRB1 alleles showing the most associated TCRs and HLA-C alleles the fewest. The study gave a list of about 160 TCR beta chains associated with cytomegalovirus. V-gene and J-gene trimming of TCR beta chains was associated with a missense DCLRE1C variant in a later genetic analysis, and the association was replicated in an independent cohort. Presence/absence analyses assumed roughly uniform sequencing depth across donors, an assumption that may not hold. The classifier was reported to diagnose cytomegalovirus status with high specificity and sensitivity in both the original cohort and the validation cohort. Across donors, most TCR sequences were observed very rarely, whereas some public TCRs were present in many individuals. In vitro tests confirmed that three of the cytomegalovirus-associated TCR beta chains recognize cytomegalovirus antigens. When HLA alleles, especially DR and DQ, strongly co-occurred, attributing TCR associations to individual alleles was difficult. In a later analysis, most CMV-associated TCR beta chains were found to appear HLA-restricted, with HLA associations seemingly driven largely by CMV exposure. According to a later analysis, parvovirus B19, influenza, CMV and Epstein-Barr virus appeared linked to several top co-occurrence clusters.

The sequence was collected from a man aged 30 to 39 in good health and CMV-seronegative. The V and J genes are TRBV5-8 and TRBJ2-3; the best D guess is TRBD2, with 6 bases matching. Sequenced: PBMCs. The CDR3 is CASSLMGGPTTQYF. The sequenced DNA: TGTGCCAGCAGCTTAATGGGGGGTCCTACGACGCAGTATTTT.